This TCR beta chain is from a study of identifying expanded T cells in peripheral blood (dated by TCRdb to between 2018 and 2020). About the full investigation: Separate aliquots of the same genomic DNA pool were sequenced to produce technical replicates, and four replicates were compared in pairs. Summary of the overall study and its limitations: Across all healthy-donor time intervals, the beta-binomial model significantly lowered both the number of clones called differentially abundant and the false-positive rate. It was expected by the authors that biological variance in healthy repertoires might increase further over much longer intervals, such as months to years. In all healthy donors, the variance in clone template counts between samples taken roughly 14 days apart rose significantly as total template count increased. The binomial model flagged approximately 1.1 differentially abundant clones between technical replicates but approximately 15 over around 2 weeks and approximately 18 over around four weeks.

According to the germline V gene (reference sequence), CDR1 reads DFQATT and CDR2 reads SNEGSKA. Including cysteine and phenylalanine, the CDR3 has 11 amino acids. Just the 33-base CDR3 DNA is kept, in frame starting at base 1. Trimming takes 4 bases from V and 4 bases from J, and the germline ends sit 5 bases apart. TCRbeta CDR3 regions were profiled with the immunoSEQ Assay using bias-controlled multiplex PCR amplification of genomic DNA. As for how the authors treated the data: The absolute abundance of each unique TCRbeta CDR3 region was quantified after sequences were collapsed and filtered. Differential abundance was tested with two models: a binomial (Fisher-equivalent) model and a beta-binomial model that adds time-dependent variance fitted from healthy donors. Any clone with fewer than 5 combined templates was excluded, and a clone was called differentially abundant if its Benjamini-Hochberg FDR was below 0.01. In the beta-binomial model, variance was expressed as a function of the total template count across the two samples, in the form v = (b*log(k)+a)^2. In TCRdb, the immuneACCESS table is reduced to in-frame sequences with V and J assigned. These tables do not hold every clone; where another copy was compared, an unresolved V gene accounts for under half, and the others remain unexplained. The V and J calls and clone size are taken from that table; D and trimming were inferred from the DNA. This sample has about 78,000 clones in its table, and approximately 84% of those were observed once. The ten largest clonotypes hold around a sixth of the sample.

During the collection period, no immune events, such as infections, were documented for the healthy donors. Healthy-donor blood repertoires served as a training cohort to calibrate time-dependent variance in a beta-binomial model of T-cell clone differential abundance. The training cohort included approximately 10 healthy donors, of whom 3 were female and 7 were male. The donors were between about 29 and 65 years old, with an average age of about 47 years. Whole blood was collected from each healthy donor at three time points spaced 2 to 3 weeks apart and obtained from a commercial supplier. For immunosequencing, genomic DNA was extracted from whole blood that had not been sorted. Turning to this clone: The antigen this receptor binds is unknown. No base quality information exists; no much larger clone differs at one position.

The chain uses TRBV20-1 and TRBJ1-5; possibly the D gene is TRBD1, per 5 matching bases. The sample consisted of blood. This clonotype was sampled from a person between 18 and 75 years old in good health. CDR3 sequence: CSATGNQPQHF. The nucleotide sequence reads TGCAGTGCTACAGGGAATCAGCCCCAGCATTTT.